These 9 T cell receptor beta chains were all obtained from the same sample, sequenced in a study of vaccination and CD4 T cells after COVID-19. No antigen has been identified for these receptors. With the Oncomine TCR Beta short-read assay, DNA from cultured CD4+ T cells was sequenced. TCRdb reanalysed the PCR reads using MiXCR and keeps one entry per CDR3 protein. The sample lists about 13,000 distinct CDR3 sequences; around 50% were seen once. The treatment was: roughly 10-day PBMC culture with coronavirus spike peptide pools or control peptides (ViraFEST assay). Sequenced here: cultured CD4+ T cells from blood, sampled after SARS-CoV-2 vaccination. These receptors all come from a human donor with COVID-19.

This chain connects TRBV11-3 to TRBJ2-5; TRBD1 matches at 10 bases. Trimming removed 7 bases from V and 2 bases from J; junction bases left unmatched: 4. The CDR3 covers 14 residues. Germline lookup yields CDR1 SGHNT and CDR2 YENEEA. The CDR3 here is CASTWGQGQETQYF. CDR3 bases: TGTGCCAGCACCTGGGGACAGGGGCAAGAGACCCAGTACTTC.

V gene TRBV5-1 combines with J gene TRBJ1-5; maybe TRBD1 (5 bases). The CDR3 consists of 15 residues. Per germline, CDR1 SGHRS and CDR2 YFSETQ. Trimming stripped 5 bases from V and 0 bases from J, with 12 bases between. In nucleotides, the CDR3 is TGCGCCAGCAGTCCCGACAGTTATAGCAATCAGCCCCAGCATTTT. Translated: CASSPDSYSNQPQHF.

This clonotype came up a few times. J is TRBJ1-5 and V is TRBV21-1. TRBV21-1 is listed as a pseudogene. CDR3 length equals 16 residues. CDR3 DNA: TGTGCCAGCGGGTCTAAGACGGCTTATAGCAATCAGCCCCAGCATTTT. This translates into CASGSKTAYSNQPQHF.

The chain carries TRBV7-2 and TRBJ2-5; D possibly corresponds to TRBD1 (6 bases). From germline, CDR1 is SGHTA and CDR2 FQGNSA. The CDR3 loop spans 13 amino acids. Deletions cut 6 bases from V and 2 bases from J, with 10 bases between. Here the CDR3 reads CASRGTKQETQYF. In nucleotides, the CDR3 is TGTGCCAGCAGAGGGACAAAGCAAGAGACCCAGTACTTC.

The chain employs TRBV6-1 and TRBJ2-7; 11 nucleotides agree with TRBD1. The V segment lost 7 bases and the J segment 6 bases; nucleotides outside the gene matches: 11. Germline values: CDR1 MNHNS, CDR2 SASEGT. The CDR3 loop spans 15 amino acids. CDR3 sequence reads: CASTGAGQGAGEQYF. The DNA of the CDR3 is TGTGCCAGCACAGGGGCCGGACAGGGGGCCGGCGAGCAGTACTTC.

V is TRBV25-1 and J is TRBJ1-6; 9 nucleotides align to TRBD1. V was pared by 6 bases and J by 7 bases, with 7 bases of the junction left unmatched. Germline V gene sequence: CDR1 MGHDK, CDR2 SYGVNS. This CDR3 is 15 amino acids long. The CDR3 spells CASSYTGTGNSPLHF. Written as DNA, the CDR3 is TGTGCCAGCAGCTATACCGGGACAGGGAATTCACCCCTCCACTTT.

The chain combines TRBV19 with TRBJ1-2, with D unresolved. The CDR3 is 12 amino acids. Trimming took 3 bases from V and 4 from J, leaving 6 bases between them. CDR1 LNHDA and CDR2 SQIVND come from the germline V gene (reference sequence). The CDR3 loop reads CASSIHSYGYTF. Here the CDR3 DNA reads TGTGCCAGTAGTATCCACAGCTATGGCTACACCTTC.

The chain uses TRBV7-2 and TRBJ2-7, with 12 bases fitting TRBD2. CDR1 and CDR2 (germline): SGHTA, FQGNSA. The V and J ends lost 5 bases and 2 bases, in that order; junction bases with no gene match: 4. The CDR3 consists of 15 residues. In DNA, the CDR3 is TGTGCCAGCAGCCTCACTAGCGGGGGGACCTACGAGCAGTACTTC. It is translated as CASSLTSGGTYEQYF.

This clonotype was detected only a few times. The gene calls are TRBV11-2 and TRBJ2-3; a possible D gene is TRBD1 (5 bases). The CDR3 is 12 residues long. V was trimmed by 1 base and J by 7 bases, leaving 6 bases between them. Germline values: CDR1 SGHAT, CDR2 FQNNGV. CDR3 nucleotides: TGTGCCAGCAGCTTAGGACAGAATACGCAGTATTTT. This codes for CASSLGQNTQYF.